This is a list of T cell receptor beta chains from one sample in a study of CD8 T cells in Susac syndrome. TCRdb used MiXCR to reprocess the immunoSEQ multiplex PCR reads, holding one entry per CDR3 protein. The sample contains about 26,000 distinct CDR3 sequences, less than 95% of which appear only once. The sequencing input was CD8+ T cells from PBMCs. The receptors were gathered from a human donor in good health. Both conserved end residues are part of each CDR3. D genes are given only for firm matches. Part of the rows lack a size; the others show once, few, many or a class for expanded clones.

J gene,V gene,D gene,clone size,CDR3 protein,CDR3 DNA
TRBJ2-1,TRBV14,.,.,CASSQDNEAGWPSNEQFF,TGTGCCAGCAGCCAAGATAACGAGGCGGGGTGGCCCAGCAATGAGCAGTTCTTC
TRBJ2-7,TRBV5-6,.,.,CASSSFGFLSYEQYF,TGTGCCAGCAGCTCTTTCGGCTTTCTATCCTACGAGCAGTACTTC
TRBJ2-1,TRBV12-3/TRBV12-4,.,once,CASSFGGGLSSYNEQFF,TGTGCCAGCAGTTTTGGGGGCGGCCTTAGCTCCTACAATGAGCAGTTCTTC
TRBJ2-1,TRBV10-3,TRBD1,.,CAISERDLRGPYNEQFF,TGTGCCATCAGTGAAAGGGATCTCAGGGGGCCCTACAATGAGCAGTTCTTC
TRBJ1-5,TRBV27,.,.,CASSPLRPKDQPQHF,TGTGCCAGCAGTCCCCTGAGACCGAAGGATCAGCCCCAGCATTTT
TRBJ1-2,TRBV7-2,TRBD1,.,CASSPTGVGAYGYTF,TGTGCCAGCAGCCCAACAGGGGTAGGGGCTTATGGCTACACCTTC
TRBJ1-4,TRBV14,.,.,CASSQGQRLFEKLFF,TGTGCCAGCAGCCAAGGACAGCGACTTTTTGAAAAACTGTTTTTT
TRBJ1-6,TRBV15,.,.,CATSRGTDNSPLHF,TGTGCCACCAGCAGAGGGACGGATAATTCACCCCTCCACTTT
TRBJ1-5,TRBV5-8,.,.,CASSLAPYSNQPQHF,TGTGCCAGCAGCTTGGCGCCTTATAGCAATCAGCCCCAGCATTTT
TRBJ1-2,TRBV4-3,.,.,CASNQDWRGSGYTF,TGCGCCAGCAACCAAGATTGGAGAGGGAGCGGCTACACCTTC
TRBJ2-7,TRBV2,TRBD2,.,CASSEPLGWSTSGTYEQYF,TGTGCCAGCAGTGAACCCTTGGGCTGGTCGACTAGCGGAACCTACGAGCAGTACTTC
TRBJ2-7,TRBV6-6,.,.,CASSPAGGTYEQYF,TGTGCCAGCAGCCCTGCCGGGGGCACCTACGAGCAGTACTTC
TRBJ2-4,TRBV13,.,.,CASSFGRGNIQYF,TGTGCCAGCAGCTTCGGGCGGGGAAACATTCAGTACTTC
TRBJ1-2,TRBV7-9,.,.,CASSSNGGGPYGYTF,TGTGCCAGCAGCTCGAATGGCGGGGGTCCCTATGGCTACACCTTC
TRBJ2-1,TRBV6-5,.,.,CASSPRKGQYNEQFF,TGTGCCAGCAGTCCCCGGAAGGGGCAATACAATGAGCAGTTCTTC
TRBJ2-1,TRBV2,.,.,CASSEPGARSYNEQFF,TGTGCCAGCAGTGAACCCGGGGCGAGGTCCTACAATGAGCAGTTCTTC
TRBJ2-3,TRBV5-6,.,.,CASSLVGSSSDTQYF,TGTGCCAGCAGCTTGGTAGGTAGTTCATCAGATACGCAGTATTTT
TRBJ1-6,TRBV7-9,TRBD1,.,CASGLFGTGADSPLHF,TGTGCCAGCGGCTTATTCGGGACAGGGGCCGATTCACCCCTCCACTTT
TRBJ2-3,TRBV14,.,.,CASSPPGTYGADTQYF,TGTGCCAGCAGCCCCCCGGGGACCTACGGCGCAGATACGCAGTATTTT
TRBJ2-3,TRBV12-3/TRBV12-4,TRBD2,.,CASSLSGGPTDTQYF,TGTGCCAGCAGTCTATCGGGGGGACCCACAGATACGCAGTATTTT
TRBJ2-2,TRBV6-6,.,.,CASSRDVTNTGELFF,TGTGCCAGCAGCCGGGACGTAACGAACACCGGGGAGCTGTTTTTT
TRBJ1-5,TRBV19,.,once,CASSISLPLLRGDQPQHF,TGTGCCAGTAGTATATCTCTCCCCTTGCTTCGGGGCGATCAGCCCCAGCATTTT
TRBJ2-3,TRBV5-4,.,once,CASTILTASTDTQYF,TGTGCCAGCACCATCTTGACAGCTAGCACAGATACGCAGTATTTT
TRBJ2-1,TRBV9,.,.,CASSVEGLGNYNEQFF,TGTGCCAGCAGCGTCGAGGGGTTAGGGAACTACAATGAGCAGTTCTTC
TRBJ2-5,TRBV12-3/TRBV12-4,.,.,CASSLGLETQYF,TGTGCCAGCAGTCTTGGCCTTGAGACCCAGTACTTC
TRBJ2-2,TRBV7-9,TRBD2,.,CASSPRRSGGSRVTGELFF,TGTGCCAGCAGCCCCCGGAGAAGCGGGGGGAGTCGAGTCACCGGGGAGCTGTTTTTT
TRBJ2-7,TRBV2,.,.,CASSDPGPVYEQYF,TGTGCCAGCAGTGATCCTGGGCCAGTCTACGAGCAGTACTTC
TRBJ2-3,TRBV12-5,TRBD2,.,CASGLFDAPGLAGGPSTDTQYF,TGTGCTAGTGGTTTGTTCGACGCCCCTGGACTAGCGGGGGGGCCAAGCACAGATACGCAGTATTTT
TRBJ1-1,TRBV12-3/TRBV12-4,.,.,CASSLGFGGRTEAFF,TGTGCCAGCAGTTTAGGGTTCGGAGGGCGAACTGAAGCTTTCTTT
TRBJ2-1,TRBV12-3/TRBV12-4,TRBD2,.,CASSHFRLAGNDEQFF,TGTGCCAGCAGTCACTTTAGACTAGCGGGGAACGATGAGCAGTTCTTC
TRBJ1-5,TRBV29-1,.,.,CSAVDGYNQPQHF,TGCAGCGCAGTTGACGGTTACAATCAGCCCCAGCATTTT
TRBJ1-5,TRBV19,.,.,CASSSVSSNQPQHF,TGTGCCAGTAGCTCAGTTTCTAGCAATCAGCCCCAGCATTTT
TRBJ1-1,TRBV27,.,.,CASSHGQNTEAFF,TGTGCCAGCAGTCACGGACAGAACACTGAAGCTTTCTTT
TRBJ2-7,TRBV7-9,.,.,CASSHPGRDEQYF,TGTGCCAGCAGCCACCCAGGAAGGGACGAGCAGTACTTC
TRBJ1-6,TRBV7-2,TRBD1,.,CASSLIQGNSPLHF,TGTGCCAGCAGCTTAATACAGGGGAATTCACCCCTCCACTTT
TRBJ1-3,TRBV12-3/TRBV12-4,TRBD1,.,CASSYLPTGKLVENTIYF,TGTGCCAGCAGTTACCTACCGACAGGGAAGCTTGTGGAGAACACCATATATTTT
TRBJ1-1,TRBV20-1,.,.,CSASFGRETEAFF,TGCAGTGCTAGTTTTGGCAGGGAAACTGAAGCTTTCTTT
TRBJ2-1,TRBV2,.,.,CASGTDSYNEQFF,TGTGCCAGCGGCACGGACAGCTACAATGAGCAGTTCTTC
TRBJ1-5,TRBV5-4,.,.,CASSEDNNQPQHF,TGTGCCAGCAGCGAGGACAACAATCAGCCCCAGCATTTT
TRBJ2-2,TRBV6-4,TRBD2,.,CASSSGTSELTGELFF,TGTGCCAGCAGTTCCGGGACTAGCGAGCTCACCGGGGAGCTGTTTTTT
TRBJ2-2,TRBV20-1,TRBD2,.,CSAPRGAGESGELFF,TGCAGTGCCCCCAGGGGAGCGGGGGAGAGTGGGGAGCTGTTTTTT
TRBJ2-1,TRBV5-5,.,.,CASSPQSSYNEQFF,TGTGCCAGCAGCCCTCAGAGCTCCTACAATGAGCAGTTCTTC
TRBJ1-1,TRBV29-1,.,.,CSGGDIGLSNTEAFF,TGCAGCGGGGGGGACATCGGGCTATCGAACACTGAAGCTTTCTTT
TRBJ2-7,TRBV5-1,TRBD1,.,CASSLGTGGYEQYF,TGCGCCAGCAGCTTGGGAACAGGGGGCTACGAGCAGTACTTC
TRBJ2-2,TRBV7-6,.,.,CASSLGPVTGELFF,TGTGCCAGCAGCTTAGGTCCCGTCACCGGGGAGCTGTTTTTT
TRBJ1-1,TRBV5-6,TRBD1,.,CASSGTGQGILRTEAFF,TGTGCCAGCAGCGGTACGGGACAGGGGATATTGAGGACTGAAGCTTTCTTT
TRBJ1-1,TRBV6-5,TRBD1,.,CASTSTGTANTEAFF,TGTGCCAGCACCTCTACCGGGACAGCGAACACTGAAGCTTTCTTT
TRBJ1-4,TRBV7-9,.,.,CASSALSNEKLFF,TGTGCCAGCAGCGCATTATCGAATGAAAAACTGTTTTTT
TRBJ2-3,TRBV7-2,.,.,CASSADGWRDTQYF,TGTGCCAGCAGCGCGGACGGGTGGAGAGATACGCAGTATTTT
TRBJ2-7,TRBV20-1,.,.,CSARQGPYEQYF,TGCAGTGCTAGACAGGGACCCTACGAGCAGTACTTC
TRBJ2-7,TRBV4-3,.,.,CASSQDTVSYEQYF,TGCGCCAGCAGCCAAGATACGGTCTCCTACGAGCAGTACTTC
TRBJ2-6,TRBV5-1,.,.,CASSLDGSYSSGANVLTF,TGCGCCAGCAGCTTGGATGGCAGCTATAGCTCTGGGGCCAACGTCCTGACTTTC
TRBJ2-7,TRBV2,.,.,CASGGWRGKDEQYF,TGTGCCAGCGGAGGATGGAGGGGAAAGGACGAGCAGTACTTC
TRBJ2-7,TRBV29-1,TRBD2,.,CSVEGGTYEQYF,TGCAGCGTTGAGGGGGGGACCTACGAGCAGTACTTC